This T cell receptor beta chain stems from a study of cytomegalovirus exposure and HLA in healthy donors. Study overall: A prior analysis found about 110 million unique TCR beta sequences from approximately 200 million T cells. Study-level results: TCR beta V- and J-gene trimming, according to a later analysis, was linked to a missense DCLRE1C variant. As was reported, the HLA-A and HLA-B alleles of most subjects were accurately predicted from TCR beta sequences.

PCR used 60 Vbeta primers and 13 Jbeta primers. Sequencing used immunoSEQ multiplex PCR; TCRdb keeps in-frame clones, though not all of them. The data contain roughly 100,000 clones, just under 80% of them singletons. The CDR3 contains 17 residues. The germline V gene encodes CDR1 SGHDT and CDR2 YYEEEE. Those who donated were healthy bone marrow donors. With regard to this clone: Its antigen is as yet unknown.

The TCR sequence derives from a male donor in good health and CMV-seronegative. The sample consisted of PBMCs. This sequence joins TRBV5-6 and TRBJ2-5; maybe TRBD1 (5 bases). The assigned J gene may be wrong: the sequence end matches TRBJ2-7 better. CDR3 loop: CASSFYTVAGLAYEQYF. CDR3 bases: TGTGCCAGCAGCTTCTATACGGTTGCAGGGTTGGCCTACGAGCAGTACTTC.